The subject of this entry is one TCR beta chain. This clone's antigen is unknown. Base quality data are lacking; no much larger clone is found one base away. Collaborating institutions collected whole blood in K2EDTA tubes following their own protocols. For TCRbeta analysis, collaborator samples were shipped as frozen whole blood, as isolated PBMCs, or as DNA extracted from either sample type. The entry originates in a study of blood T cell repertoires in COVID-19 (dated by TCRdb to about 2020). General notes on the study: Samples covering the acute and convalescent phases of COVID-19 were provided by collaborators in the United States, Italy and Spain. The prospective study material was composed of cDNA or gDNA derived from T cells, B-cell-depleted T cells, or PBMCs. Subjects who had been exposed to COVID-19, were actively infected with it, or had recovered from it provided the deeply sampled blood TCRbeta repertoires that made up the dataset. Where available, HLA class I and class II types were taken from metadata supplied by the sample provider and were not determined by assay-based typing. The repertoires were made available in a free public database intended to serve as a resource for research on the immune response to SARS-CoV-2. The sample metadata nearly always contained a de-identified subject ID, COVID-19 status, age in years and sex. The samples were drawn from the first 160 participants of the ongoing ImmuneRACE study and from more than 1,000 subjects provided by 6 global collaborators. Study-wide conclusions, independent of this receptor: The amount of clinical and demographic metadata varied by source and participant and was provided uncurated.

Spanning cysteine to phenylalanine, the CDR3 consists of 17 amino acids. The read is trimmed to its CDR3 DNA, 51 bases read in frame from base 1. TCRbeta CDR3 regions were amplified from genomic DNA using the immunoSEQ Assay, a bias-controlled multiplex PCR. The paper's data handling went like this. Within the assay, amplification of reference gene primers was used to estimate how many nucleated cells each sample contained. Sequence reads were collapsed and filtered to measure the absolute abundance of every unique TCRbeta CDR3 rearrangement. For each sample, productive Simpson clonality was calculated as the square root of Simpson's diversity index over productive rearrangements. TCRdb stores this immuneACCESS table with in-frame sequences only. Part of the clones is absent; in the studies checked, under half of the shortfall reflects unresolved V genes, and no reason is known for the rest. V and J calls and clone size come straight from that table; D and trimming were deduced from the DNA. Counted in this sample were fewer than 150,000 clones; about 79% of them appeared once. The ten largest clones represent around 15% of the sample.

The chain links TRBV21-1 with TRBJ1-6. TRBV21-1 is designated a pseudogene. Sequenced input: peripheral blood. This TCR was sampled from a woman aged 50 to 60 with acute or convalescent COVID-19. For the CDR3, the sequence is CASSTPNSGGYNSPLHF. The DNA is as follows: TGTGCCAGCAGCACCCCGAACTCGGGGGGGTATAATTCACCCCTCCACTTT.